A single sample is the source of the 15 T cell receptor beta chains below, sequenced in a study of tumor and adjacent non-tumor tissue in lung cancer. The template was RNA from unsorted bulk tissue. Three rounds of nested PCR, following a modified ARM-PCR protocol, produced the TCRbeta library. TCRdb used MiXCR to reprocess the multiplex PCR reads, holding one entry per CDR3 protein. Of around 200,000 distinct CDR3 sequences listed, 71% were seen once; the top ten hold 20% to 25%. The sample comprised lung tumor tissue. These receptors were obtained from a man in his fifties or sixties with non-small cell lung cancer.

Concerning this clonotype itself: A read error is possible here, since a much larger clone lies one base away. The CDR3 loop reads CASSLIGQETQYF. CDR3 DNA sequence: TGTGCCAGCAGCTTGATAGGGCAAGAGACCCAGTACTTC. The chain combines TRBV5-4 with TRBJ2-5; no definite D call. Germline V gene sequence: CDR1 SGHNT, CDR2 YYREEE (reference sequence). CDR3 length: 13 residues. The V gene lost 1 base and the J gene lost 2 bases, with 6 bases spanning the gap.

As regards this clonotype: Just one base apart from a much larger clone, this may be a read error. For the CDR3, the DNA is TGTGCCAGCGGTGAGGTGGCAGCCCTTGAAGCTTTCTTT. Its translation: CASGEVAALEAFF. The chain links TRBV6-1 to TRBJ1-1; D ambiguous. This CDR3 has 13 amino acids. Germline CDR1 reads MNHNS; CDR2 reads SASEGT.

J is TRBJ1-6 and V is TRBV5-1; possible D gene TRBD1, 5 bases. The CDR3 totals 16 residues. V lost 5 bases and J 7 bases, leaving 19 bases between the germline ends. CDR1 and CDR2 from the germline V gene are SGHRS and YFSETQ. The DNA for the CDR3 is TGCGCCAGCAGATGGGGGGACCCGATAGGGAATTCACCCCTCCACTTT. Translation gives CASRWGDPIGNSPLHF.

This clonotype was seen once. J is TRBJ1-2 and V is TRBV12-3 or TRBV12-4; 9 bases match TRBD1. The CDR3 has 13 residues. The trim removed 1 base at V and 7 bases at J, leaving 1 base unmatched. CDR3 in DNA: TGTGCCAGCAGTTTAGTACAGGGGGCTGGCTACACCTTC. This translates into CASSLVQGAGYTF.

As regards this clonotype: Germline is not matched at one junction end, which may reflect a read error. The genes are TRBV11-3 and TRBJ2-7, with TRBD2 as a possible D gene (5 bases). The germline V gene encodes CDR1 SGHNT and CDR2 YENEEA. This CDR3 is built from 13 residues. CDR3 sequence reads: CTSSSDTGYEQYF. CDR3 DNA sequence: TGTACCAGCAGCTCAGATACGGGGTACGAGCAGTACTTC. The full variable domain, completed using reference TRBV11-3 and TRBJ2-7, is EAGVVQSPRYKIIEKKQPVAFWCNPISGHNTLYWYLQNLGQGPELLIRYENEEAVDDSQLPKDRFSAERLKGVDSTLKIQPAELGDSAVYLCTSSSDTGYEQYFGPGTRLTVT.

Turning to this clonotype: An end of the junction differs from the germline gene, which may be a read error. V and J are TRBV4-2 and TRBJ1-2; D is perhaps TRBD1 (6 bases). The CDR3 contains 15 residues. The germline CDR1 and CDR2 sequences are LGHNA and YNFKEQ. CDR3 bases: TGTACCAGCAGCCAAGATTCGGACCAGGGGAGGGACTACACCTTC. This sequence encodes CTSSQDSDQGRDYTF.

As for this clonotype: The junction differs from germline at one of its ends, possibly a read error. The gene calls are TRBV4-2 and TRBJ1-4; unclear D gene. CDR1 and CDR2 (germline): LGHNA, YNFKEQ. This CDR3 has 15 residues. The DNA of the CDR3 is TGTGCTAGCAGCCAACGCATGGGGAAGGGCGAAAAACTGTTTTTT. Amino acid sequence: CASSQRMGKGEKLFF.

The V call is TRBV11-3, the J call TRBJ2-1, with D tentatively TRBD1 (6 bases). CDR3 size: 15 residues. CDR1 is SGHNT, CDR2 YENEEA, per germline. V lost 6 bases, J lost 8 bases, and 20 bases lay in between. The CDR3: CASRSRDIRYYEQFF. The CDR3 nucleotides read TGTGCCAGCAGAAGCCGGGACATCCGGTACTATGAGCAGTTCTTC. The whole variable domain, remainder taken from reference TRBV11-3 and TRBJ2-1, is EAGVVQSPRYKIIEKKQPVAFWCNPISGHNTLYWYLQNLGQGPELLIRYENEEAVDDSQLPKDRFSAERLKGVDSTLKIQPAELGDSAVYLCASRSRDIRYYEQFFGPGTRLTVL.

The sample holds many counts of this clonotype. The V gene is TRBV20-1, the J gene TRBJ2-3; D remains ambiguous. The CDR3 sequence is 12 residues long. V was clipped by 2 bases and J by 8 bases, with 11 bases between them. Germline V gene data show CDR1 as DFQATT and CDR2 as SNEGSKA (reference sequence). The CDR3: CSARQTGVTQYF. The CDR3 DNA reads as TGCAGTGCTAGACAGACTGGGGTTACGCAGTATTTT.

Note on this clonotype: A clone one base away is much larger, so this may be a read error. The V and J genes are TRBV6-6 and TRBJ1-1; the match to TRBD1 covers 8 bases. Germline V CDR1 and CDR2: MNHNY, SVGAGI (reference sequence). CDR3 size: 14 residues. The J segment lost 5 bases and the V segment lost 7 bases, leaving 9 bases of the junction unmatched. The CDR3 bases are TGTGCCAGCATCGTCACAGGGGGAATTACTGAAGCTTTCTTT. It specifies CASIVTGGITEAFF.

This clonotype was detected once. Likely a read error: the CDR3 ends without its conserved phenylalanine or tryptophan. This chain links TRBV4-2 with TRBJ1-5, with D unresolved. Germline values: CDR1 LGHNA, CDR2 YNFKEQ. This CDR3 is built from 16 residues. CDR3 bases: TGTGTCAGCAGCCAAACCGGTTGGGGTGAGGGCCAGTCCCAGCATATT. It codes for CVSSQTGWGEGQSQHI.

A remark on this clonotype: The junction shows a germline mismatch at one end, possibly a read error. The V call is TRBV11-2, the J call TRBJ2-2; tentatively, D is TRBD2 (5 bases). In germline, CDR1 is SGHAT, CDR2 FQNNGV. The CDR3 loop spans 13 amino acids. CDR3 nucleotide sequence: TGTTCCAGCAGCTTAGAAGCGAACGGGGAGCTTTTTTTT. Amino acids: CSSSLEANGELFF.

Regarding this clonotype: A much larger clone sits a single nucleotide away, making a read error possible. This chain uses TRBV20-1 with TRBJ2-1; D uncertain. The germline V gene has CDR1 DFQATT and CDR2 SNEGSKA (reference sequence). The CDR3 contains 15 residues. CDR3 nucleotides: TGCAGTGCTGACCGGGTCGATCGGCCCTACAATAAGCAGTTCTTC. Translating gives CSADRVDRPYNKQFF.

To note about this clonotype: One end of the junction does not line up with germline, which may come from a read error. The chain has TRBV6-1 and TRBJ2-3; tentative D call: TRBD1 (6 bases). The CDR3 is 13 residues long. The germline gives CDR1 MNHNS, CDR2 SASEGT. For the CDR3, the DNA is TGTGCCAGCCAGAGGGGGAATTCGGATACGCATTATTTT. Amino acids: CASQRGNSDTHYF.

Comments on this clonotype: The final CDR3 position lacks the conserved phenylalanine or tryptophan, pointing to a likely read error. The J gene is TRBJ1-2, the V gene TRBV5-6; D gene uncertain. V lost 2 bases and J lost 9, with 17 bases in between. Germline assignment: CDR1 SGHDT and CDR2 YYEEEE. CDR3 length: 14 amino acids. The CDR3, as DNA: TGTGCCAGCAGCTTAACACGGTTGGCGGGTTGCTACACCTCC. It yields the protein CASSLTRLAGCYTS.